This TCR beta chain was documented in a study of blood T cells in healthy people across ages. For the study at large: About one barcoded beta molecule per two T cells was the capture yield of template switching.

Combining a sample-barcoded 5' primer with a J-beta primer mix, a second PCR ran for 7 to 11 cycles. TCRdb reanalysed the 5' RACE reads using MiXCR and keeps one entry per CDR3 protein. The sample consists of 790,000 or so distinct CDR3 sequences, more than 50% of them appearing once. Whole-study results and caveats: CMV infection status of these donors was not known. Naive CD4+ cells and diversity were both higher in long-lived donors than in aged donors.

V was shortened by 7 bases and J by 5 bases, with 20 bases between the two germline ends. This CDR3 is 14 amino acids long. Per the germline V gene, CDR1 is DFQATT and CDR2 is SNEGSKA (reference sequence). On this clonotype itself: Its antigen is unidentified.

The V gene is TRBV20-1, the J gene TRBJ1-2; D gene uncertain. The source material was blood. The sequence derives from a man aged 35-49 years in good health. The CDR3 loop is CSVTSDGSPYGYTF. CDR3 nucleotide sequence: TGCAGTGTAACCTCAGACGGTAGCCCTTATGGCTACACCTTC.